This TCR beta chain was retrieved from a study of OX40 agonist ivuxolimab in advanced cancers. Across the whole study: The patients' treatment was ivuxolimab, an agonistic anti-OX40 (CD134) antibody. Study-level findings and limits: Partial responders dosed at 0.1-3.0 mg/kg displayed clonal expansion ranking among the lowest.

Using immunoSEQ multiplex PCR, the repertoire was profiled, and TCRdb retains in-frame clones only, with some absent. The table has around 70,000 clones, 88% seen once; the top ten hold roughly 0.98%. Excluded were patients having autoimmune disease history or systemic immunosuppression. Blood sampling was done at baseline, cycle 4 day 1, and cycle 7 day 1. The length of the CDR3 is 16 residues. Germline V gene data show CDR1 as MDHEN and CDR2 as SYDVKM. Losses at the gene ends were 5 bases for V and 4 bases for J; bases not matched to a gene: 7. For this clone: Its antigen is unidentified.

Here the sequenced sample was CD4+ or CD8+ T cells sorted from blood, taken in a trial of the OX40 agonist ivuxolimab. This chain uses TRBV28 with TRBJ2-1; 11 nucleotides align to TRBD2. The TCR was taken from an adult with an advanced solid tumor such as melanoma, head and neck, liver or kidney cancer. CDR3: CASSPTGTSGYNEQFF. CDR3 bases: TGTGCCAGCAGTCCGACCGGGACTAGCGGATACAATGAGCAGTTCTTC. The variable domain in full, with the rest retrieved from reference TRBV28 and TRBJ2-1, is DVKVTQSSRYLVKRTGEKVFLECVQDMDHENMFWYRQDPGLGLRLIYFSYDVKMKEKGDIPEGYSVSREKKERFSLILESASTNQTSMYLCASSPTGTSGYNEQFFGPGTRLTVL.